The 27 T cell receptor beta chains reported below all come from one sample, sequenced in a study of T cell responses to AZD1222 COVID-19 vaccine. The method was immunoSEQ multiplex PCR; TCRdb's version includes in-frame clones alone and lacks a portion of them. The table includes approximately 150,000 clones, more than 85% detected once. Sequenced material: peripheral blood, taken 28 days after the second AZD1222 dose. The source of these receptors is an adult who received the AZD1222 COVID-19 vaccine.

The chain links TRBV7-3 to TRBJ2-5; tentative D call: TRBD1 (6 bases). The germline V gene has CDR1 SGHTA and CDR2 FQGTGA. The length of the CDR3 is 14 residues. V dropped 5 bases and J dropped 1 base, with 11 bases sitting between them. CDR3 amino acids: CASSPGHLQETQYF. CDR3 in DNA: TGTGCCAGCAGCCCGGGACATCTCCAAGAGACCCAGTACTTC.

CDR3 loop: CASGGHNYGYTF. The DNA for the CDR3 is TGTGCCAGCGGGGGCCATAACTATGGCTACACCTTC. The chain carries TRBV28 and TRBJ1-2, with D tentatively TRBD1 (6 bases). V was clipped by 8 bases and J by 1 base, with 8 bases between them. This CDR3 contains 12 residues. CDR1 is MDHEN and CDR2 is SYDVKM in the germline V gene.

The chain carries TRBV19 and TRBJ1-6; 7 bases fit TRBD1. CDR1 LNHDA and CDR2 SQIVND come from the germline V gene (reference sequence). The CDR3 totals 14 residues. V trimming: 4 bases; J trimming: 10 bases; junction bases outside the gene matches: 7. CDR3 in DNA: TGTGCCAGTAGTAGGGACAGTTGGAGCTCACCCCTCCACTTT. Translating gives CASSRDSWSSPLHF.

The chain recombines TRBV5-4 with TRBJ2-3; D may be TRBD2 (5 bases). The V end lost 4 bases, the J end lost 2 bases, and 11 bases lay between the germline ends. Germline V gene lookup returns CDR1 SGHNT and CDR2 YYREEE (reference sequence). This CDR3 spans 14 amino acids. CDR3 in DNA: TGTGCCAGCAGCATGGACTCGTACACAGATACGCAGTATTTT. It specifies CASSMDSYTDTQYF.

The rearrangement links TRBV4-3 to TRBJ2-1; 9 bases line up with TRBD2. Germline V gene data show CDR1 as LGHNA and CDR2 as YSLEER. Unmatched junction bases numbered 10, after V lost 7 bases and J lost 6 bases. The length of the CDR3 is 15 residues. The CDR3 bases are TGCGCCAGCACGCCTAGACTAGCGGTTTTCAATGAGCAGTTCTTC. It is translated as CASTPRLAVFNEQFF.

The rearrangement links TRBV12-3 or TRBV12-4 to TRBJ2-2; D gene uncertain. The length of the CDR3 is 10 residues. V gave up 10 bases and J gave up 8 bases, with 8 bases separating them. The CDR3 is CAINRGELFF. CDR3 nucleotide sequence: TGTGCCATAAATCGGGGGGAGCTGTTTTTT.

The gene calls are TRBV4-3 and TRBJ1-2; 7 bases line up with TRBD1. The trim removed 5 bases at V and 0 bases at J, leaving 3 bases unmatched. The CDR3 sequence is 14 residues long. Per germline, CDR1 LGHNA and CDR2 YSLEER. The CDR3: CASSSGGANYGYTF. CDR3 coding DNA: TGCGCCAGCAGCTCAGGGGGAGCTAACTATGGCTACACCTTC.

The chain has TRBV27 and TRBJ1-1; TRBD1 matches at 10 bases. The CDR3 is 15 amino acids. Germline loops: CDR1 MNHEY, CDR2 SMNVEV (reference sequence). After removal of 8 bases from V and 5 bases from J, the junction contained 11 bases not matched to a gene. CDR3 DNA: TGTGCCAGCGACCGGGACAGGGGTGTTCGGACTGAAGCTTTCTTT. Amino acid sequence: CASDRDRGVRTEAFF.

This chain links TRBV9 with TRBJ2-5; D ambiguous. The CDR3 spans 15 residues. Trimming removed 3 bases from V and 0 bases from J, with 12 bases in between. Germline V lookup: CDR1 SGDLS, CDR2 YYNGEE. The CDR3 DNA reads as TGTGCCAGCAGCGGACCCGGTGGGTACCAAGAGACCCAGTACTTC. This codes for CASSGPGGYQETQYF.

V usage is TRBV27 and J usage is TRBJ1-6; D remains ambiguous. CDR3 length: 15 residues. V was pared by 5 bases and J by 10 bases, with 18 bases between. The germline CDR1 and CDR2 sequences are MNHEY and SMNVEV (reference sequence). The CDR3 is CASSPLREGYSPLHF. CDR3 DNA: TGTGCCAGCAGTCCGTTAAGGGAGGGCTACTCACCCCTCCACTTT.

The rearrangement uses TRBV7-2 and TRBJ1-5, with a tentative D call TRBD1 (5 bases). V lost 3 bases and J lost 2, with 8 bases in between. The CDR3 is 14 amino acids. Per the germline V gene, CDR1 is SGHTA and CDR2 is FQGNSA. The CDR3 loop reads CASSLRGGNQPQHF. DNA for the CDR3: TGTGCCAGCAGCTTGAGGGGAGGCAATCAGCCCCAGCATTTT.

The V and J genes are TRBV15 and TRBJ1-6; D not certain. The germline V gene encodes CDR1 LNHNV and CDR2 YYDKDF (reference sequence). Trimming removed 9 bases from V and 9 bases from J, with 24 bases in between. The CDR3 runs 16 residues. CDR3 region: CATTDGLGIYGSPLHF. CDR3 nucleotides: TGTGCCACAACAGACGGGCTGGGGATATATGGTTCACCCCTCCACTTT.

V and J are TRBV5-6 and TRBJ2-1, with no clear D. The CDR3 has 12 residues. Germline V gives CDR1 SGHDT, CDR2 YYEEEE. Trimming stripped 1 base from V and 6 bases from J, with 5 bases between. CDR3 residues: CASSLLPNEQFF. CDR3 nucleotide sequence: TGTGCCAGCAGCTTGTTACCCAATGAGCAGTTCTTC.

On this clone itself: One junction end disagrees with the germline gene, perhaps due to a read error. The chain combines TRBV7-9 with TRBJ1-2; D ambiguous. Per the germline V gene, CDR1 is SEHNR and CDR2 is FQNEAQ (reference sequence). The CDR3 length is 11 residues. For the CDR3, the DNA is TGTGCCAGCAACTTACTCTATGGCTACACCTTC. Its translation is CASNLLYGYTF.

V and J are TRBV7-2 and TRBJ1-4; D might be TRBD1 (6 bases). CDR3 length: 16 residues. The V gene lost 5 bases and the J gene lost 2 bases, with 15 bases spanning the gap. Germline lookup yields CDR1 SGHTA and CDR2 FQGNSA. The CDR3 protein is CASSRGRRGTNEKLFF. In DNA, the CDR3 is TGTGCCAGCAGCCGCGGGCGCAGGGGCACTAATGAAAAACTGTTTTTT.

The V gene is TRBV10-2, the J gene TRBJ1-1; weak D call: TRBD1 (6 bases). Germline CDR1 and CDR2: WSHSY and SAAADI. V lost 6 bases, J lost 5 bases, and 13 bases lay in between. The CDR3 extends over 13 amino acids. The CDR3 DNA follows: TGCGCCAGCAGACAGGGAGGGAGAACTGAAGCTTTCTTT. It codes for CASRQGGRTEAFF.

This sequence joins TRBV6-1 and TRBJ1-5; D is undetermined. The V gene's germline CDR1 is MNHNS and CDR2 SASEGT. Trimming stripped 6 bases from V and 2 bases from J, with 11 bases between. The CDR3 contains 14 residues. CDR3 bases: TGTGCCAGCAGCCCGGTGAGGGGCAATCAGCCCCAGCATTTT. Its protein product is CASSPVRGNQPQHF.

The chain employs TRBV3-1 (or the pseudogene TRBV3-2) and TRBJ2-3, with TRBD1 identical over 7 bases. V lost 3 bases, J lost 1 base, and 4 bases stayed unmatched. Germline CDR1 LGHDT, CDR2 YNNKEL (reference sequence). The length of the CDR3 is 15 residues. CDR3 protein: CASSHWDRRTDTQYF. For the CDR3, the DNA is TGTGCCAGCAGCCATTGGGACAGACGCACAGATACGCAGTATTTT.

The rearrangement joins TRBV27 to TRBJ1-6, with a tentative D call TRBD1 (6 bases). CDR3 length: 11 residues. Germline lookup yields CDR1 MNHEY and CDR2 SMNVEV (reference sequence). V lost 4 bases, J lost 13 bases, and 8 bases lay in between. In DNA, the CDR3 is TGTGCCAGCAGTTCCCAGGGGCCCCTCCACTTT. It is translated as CASSSQGPLHF.

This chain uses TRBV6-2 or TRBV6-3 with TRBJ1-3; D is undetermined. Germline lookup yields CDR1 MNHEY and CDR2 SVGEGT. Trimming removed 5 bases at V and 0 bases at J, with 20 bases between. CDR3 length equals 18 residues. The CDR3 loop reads CASSTFRQIEFSGNTIYF. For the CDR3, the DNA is TGTGCCAGCAGTACTTTCCGGCAGATTGAATTCTCTGGAAACACCATATATTTT.

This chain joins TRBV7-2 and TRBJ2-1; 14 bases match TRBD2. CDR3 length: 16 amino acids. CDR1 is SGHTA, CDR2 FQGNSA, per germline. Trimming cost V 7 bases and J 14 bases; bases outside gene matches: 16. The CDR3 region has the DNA TGTGCCAGCATCCTCAGACTAGCGGGGGGGGTCAACCCGAAGTTCTTC. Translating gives CASILRLAGGVNPKFF.

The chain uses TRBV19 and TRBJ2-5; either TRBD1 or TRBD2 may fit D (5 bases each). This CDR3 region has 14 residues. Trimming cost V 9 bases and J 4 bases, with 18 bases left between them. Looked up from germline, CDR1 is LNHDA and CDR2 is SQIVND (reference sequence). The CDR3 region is CASARTTGAETQYF. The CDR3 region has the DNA TGTGCCAGCGCGAGGACGACCGGGGCAGAGACCCAGTACTTC.

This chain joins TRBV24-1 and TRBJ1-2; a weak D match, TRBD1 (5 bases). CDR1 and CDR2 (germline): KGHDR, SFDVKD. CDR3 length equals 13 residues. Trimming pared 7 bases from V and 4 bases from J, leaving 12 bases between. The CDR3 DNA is TGTGCCACCAGAGGGGAGGGGCTCTATGGCTACACCTTC. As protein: CATRGEGLYGYTF.

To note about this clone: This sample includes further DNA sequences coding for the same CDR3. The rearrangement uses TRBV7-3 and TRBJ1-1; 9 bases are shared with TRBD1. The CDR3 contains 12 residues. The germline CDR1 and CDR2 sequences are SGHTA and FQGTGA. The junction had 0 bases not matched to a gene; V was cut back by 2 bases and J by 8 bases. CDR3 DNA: TGTGCCAGCAGCTTAGGACAGGGGGAAGCTTTCTTT. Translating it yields CASSLGQGEAFF.

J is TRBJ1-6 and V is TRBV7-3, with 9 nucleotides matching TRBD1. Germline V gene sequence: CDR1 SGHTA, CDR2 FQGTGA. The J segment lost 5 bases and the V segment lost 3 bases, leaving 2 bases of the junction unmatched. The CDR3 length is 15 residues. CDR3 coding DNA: TGTGCCAGCAGCTTTGGGACAGGGAATAATTCACCCCTCCACTTT. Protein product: CASSFGTGNNSPLHF.

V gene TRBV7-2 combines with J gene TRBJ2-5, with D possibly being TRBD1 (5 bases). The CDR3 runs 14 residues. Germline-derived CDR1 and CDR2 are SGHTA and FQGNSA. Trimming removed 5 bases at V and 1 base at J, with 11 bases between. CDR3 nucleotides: TGTGCCAGCAGCAAAAAGGGGTTCCAAGAGACCCAGTACTTC. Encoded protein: CASSKKGFQETQYF.

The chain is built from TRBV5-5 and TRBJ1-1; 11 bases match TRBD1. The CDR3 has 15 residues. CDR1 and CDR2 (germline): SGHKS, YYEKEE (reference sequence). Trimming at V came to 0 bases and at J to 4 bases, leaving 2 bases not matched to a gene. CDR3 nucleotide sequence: TGTGCCAGCAGCTTGGGAGGGACAGGGGGCACTGAAGCTTTCTTT. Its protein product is CASSLGGTGGTEAFF.